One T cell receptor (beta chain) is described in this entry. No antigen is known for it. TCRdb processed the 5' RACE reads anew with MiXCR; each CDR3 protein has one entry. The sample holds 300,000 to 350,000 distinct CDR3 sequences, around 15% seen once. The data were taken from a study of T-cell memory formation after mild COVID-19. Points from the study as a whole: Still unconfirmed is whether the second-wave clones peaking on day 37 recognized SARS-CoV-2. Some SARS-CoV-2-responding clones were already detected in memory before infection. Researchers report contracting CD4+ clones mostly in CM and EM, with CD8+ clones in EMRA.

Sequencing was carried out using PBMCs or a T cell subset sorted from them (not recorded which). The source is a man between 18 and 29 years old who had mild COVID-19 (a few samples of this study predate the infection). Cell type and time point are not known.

CDR3 sequence (DNA): TGTGCCAGCTCACCAATTGACGAGCAGTACTTC. Translated: CASSPIDEQYF. V is TRBV18 and J is TRBJ2-7, with D unresolved. With 2 bases removed from V and 5 bases from J, the gap between germline ends came to 4 bases. The CDR3 length is 11 residues. CDR1 KGHSH and CDR2 LQKENI come from the germline V gene.